This TCR beta chain was found in a study of Ad26.COV2.S vaccination and SARS-CoV-2 variants. Study-level information: Donor allocation was to the COV1001 Ad26.COV2.S trial arm. Intramuscular Ad26.COV2.S at 5x10^10 or 1x10^11 viral particles.

Treatment given: around 19 received Ad26.COV2.S at low or high dose, single or two shots; about 5 received placebo; per-sample allocation not given. Day 63 following the first vaccine or placebo injection was when the samples were taken. Germline-derived CDR1 and CDR2 are SGHRS and YFSETQ. The CDR3 length is 14 residues. V was cut by 2 bases and J by 4 bases, with 12 bases left in between. This table comes from immunoSEQ multiplex PCR, and its TCRdb copy is limited to in-frame clones, with some not included. Seen here are around 400,000 clones, 80% to 90% observed once, and the top ten hold about 7.4%.

The chain employs TRBV5-1 and TRBJ1-1; D not certain. This specimen consisted of peripheral blood, obtained in a trial of Ad26.COV2.S vaccine versus placebo. This sequence originates from a person between 18 and 65 years old who received the Ad26.COV2.S COVID-19 vaccine or a placebo. The CDR3 spells CASSLSGKGTEAFF. The CDR3 nucleotides are TGCGCCAGCAGCTTAAGCGGGAAGGGCACTGAAGCTTTCTTT.